The present T cell receptor beta chain was sequenced within a study of blood T cell repertoires in COVID-19. Study summary: The United States, Italy and Spain provided the acute and convalescent COVID-19 samples. Nucleic acid was either cDNA or gDNA, and it came from T cells, B-cell-depleted T cells, or PBMCs.

Germline CDR1 reads WSHSY; CDR2 reads SAAADI. The V gene lost 3 bases and the J gene lost 4 bases, with 19 bases spanning the gap. The CDR3 is 16 residues long. In the authors' workflow: The assay estimated nucleated cells by amplifying reference gene primers. The repertoire was sequenced with immunoSEQ multiplex PCR; TCRdb's copy has only in-frame clones and lacks some. The V and J calls and the clone size are those of that table, but D and trimming were determined from the DNA. The sample records under 85,000 clones, around nine tenths being singletons. This sequence was found in a woman of 80 years or more with active or convalescent COVID-19. The chain is built from TRBV10-2 and TRBJ2-7, with a tentative D call TRBD2 (6 bases). The specimen was peripheral blood. The CDR3 bases are TGCGCCAGCAGTGACCCTTGGGAAGCCCGGGGGTACGAGCAGTACTTC. It yields the protein CASSDPWEARGYEQYF.